This T cell receptor (beta chain) was obtained from a study of blood T cell repertoires in COVID-19. Study at large: T cells, B-cell-depleted T cells, or PBMCs supplied cDNA or gDNA.

The CDR3 is 13 residues long. Germline-derived CDR1 and CDR2 are MNHEY and SVGAGI. J gave up 5 bases and V 6 bases, and 5 bases lay outside the gene matches. Original processing methods: Reference gene primer amplification gave estimated nucleated cell counts. TCRdb's table, derived via immunoSEQ multiplex PCR, lists solely in-frame clones and lacks some. V and J calls plus clone size are reproduced from that table; the DNA served to infer D and trimming. The sample yields around 340,000 clones, about nine tenths seen once. Sequencing was carried out using PBMCs or T cells enriched from blood (not recorded which). This TCR was sampled from a woman aged 25-40 years who had been exposed to COVID-19. The chain couples TRBV6-5 to TRBJ1-1, with 8 nucleotides matching TRBD1. The CDR3 DNA is TGTGCCAGCAGCCCGGACAGGGCGACTGAAGCTTTCTTT. Translated: CASSPDRATEAFF.